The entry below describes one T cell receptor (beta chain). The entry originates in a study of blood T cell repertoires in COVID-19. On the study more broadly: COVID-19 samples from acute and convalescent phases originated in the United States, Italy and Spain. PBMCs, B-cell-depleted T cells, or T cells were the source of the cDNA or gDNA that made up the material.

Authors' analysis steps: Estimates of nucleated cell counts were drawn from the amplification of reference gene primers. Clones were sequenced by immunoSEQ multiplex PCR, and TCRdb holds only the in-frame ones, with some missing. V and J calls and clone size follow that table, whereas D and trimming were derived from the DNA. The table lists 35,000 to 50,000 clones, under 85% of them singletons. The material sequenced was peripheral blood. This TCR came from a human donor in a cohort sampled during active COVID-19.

In DNA form, the CDR3 reads TGTGCCACCTCCGTTGAGTTGAGGGCGGGGGAGCTGTTTTTT. Protein: CATSVELRAGELFF. The chain links TRBV3-1 (or the pseudogene TRBV3-2) to TRBJ2-2; possible D gene TRBD2, 5 bases. The CDR3 sequence is 14 residues long. Trimming left V 10 bases short and J 8 bases short, with 20 bases between. Looked up from germline, CDR1 is LGHDT and CDR2 is YNNKEL (reference sequence).